This T cell receptor beta chain stems from a study of CD8 T cells in ankylosing spondylitis. Study results and caveats: Earlier work had already found some motif variants in reactive arthritis synovial fluid and blood. The clones that were linked to disease were reported to be significantly enriched in matched synovial fluid samples from ankylosing spondylitis patients.

Trimming took 0 bases from V and 3 from J, leaving 13 bases between them. CDR3 length: 15 amino acids. The germline CDR1 and CDR2 sequences are SGHRS and YFSETQ. As the method for making TCR beta libraries, quantitative 5'-RACE with molecular barcodes was used. TCRdb ran MiXCR on the 5' RACE reads and lists one entry per CDR3 protein. The data show around 140,000 distinct CDR3 sequences, more than 9.5% seen once. This clonotype was picked up many times. Its antigen is not identified. V usage is TRBV5-1 and J usage is TRBJ2-7, with no clear D. The source of this sequence is a female donor with ankylosing spondylitis or in good health (not recorded which). Sequencing was carried out using blood, either unsorted or a sorted T cell fraction (not recorded which). The CDR3 DNA follows: TGCGCCAGCAGCTTGGCGGTTCCAGGTAACTACGAGCAGTACTTC. Translated, it gives CASSLAVPGNYEQYF.